This paragraph covers one T cell receptor (beta chain) sequence. Its antigen is currently unknown. These data come from a study of T cell clones after liver transplantation. Overall study context: Subjects received no induction therapy and standard immunosuppression until randomization at 12-24 months post-transplant.

There are 16 residues in the CDR3. Germline CDR1 MGHRA, CDR2 YSYEKL. V lost 4 bases to trimming and J lost 7 bases; unmatched junction nucleotides: 11. General study results and limits: Compared with third party-reactive sequences, donor-reactive ones declined more, independent of withdrawal success.

Sequencing was performed with immunoSEQ multiplex PCR; in TCRdb, only in-frame clones are kept and a portion is missing. The repertoire has around 51,000 clones, 70% to 90% of them found once; the top ten carry about 15%. J is TRBJ2-1 and V is TRBV4-1; 9 bases match TRBD2. Sequences were derived from CD8+ T cells from blood, sampled 12 months after liver transplant. The clonotype was recovered from a human patient who received a liver transplant. A share of the T cells may be of graft donor origin. Written as DNA, the CDR3 is TGCGCCAGCAGCCTTATCTATAGCGGGAGTTCAAATGAGCAGTTCTTC. Protein: CASSLIYSGSSNEQFF.